The rows below give T cell receptor beta chains drawn from one sample of a study of T-cell reconstitution after alpha-beta-depleted transplantation in children. One entry per CDR3 protein, called by TCRdb with MiXCR from the PCR reads. The sample has about 210,000 distinct CDR3 sequences, under 20% seen once. The input for sequencing was PBMCs, mostly from graft donor cells, taken 360 days after TCRalphabeta/CD19-depleted stem cell transplant. The origin of the receptors is a male patient aged 2 to 10 who had a stem cell transplant for acute lymphoblastic leukemia, so the T cells may come from the graft donor. CDR3s include the opening cysteine and the closing phenylalanine or tryptophan. Each record gives: V gene, J gene, clone size, D gene, CDR3 protein, CDR3 DNA. D genes are given only for firm matches. Expanded clones get a size class; other rows say once, few or many, or leave the size out.

>TRBV10-1|TRBJ1-2|NA|TRBD1
CASSDGQGATGYTF
TGCGCCAGCAGTGATGGACAGGGGGCAACAGGCTACACCTTC
>TRBV7-2|TRBJ2-1|NA|TRBD2
CASSEGLVYNEQFF
TGTGCCAGCAGCGAGGGACTAGTTTACAATGAGCAGTTCTTC
>TRBV5-4|TRBJ2-4|NA|NA
CASSSWPASKNIQYF
TGTGCCAGCAGCTCCTGGCCCGCGTCCAAAAACATTCAGTACTTC
>TRBV7-6|TRBJ1-1|NA|NA
CASSLGREGTEAFF
TGTGCCAGCAGCTTGGGGAGGGAAGGCACTGAAGCTTTCTTT
>TRBV12-3/TRBV12-4|TRBJ2-7|NA|NA
CASSASGSPLEQYF
TGTGCCAGCAGTGCATCCGGGAGCCCCCTCGAGCAGTACTTC
>TRBV2|TRBJ2-5|few|TRBD1
CASRSRDRGLETQYF
TGTGCCAGCAGGTCCCGGGACAGGGGGCTCGAGACCCAGTACTTC
>TRBV20-1|TRBJ2-7|few|TRBD2
CSAPKTSGDPYEQYF
TGCAGTGCGCCCAAGACTAGCGGGGACCCCTACGAGCAGTACTTC
>TRBV20-1|TRBJ2-7|few|NA
CSARPGIKAYEQYF
TGCAGTGCTAGACCGGGGATAAAGGCCTACGAGCAGTACTTC
>TRBV20-1|TRBJ1-4|NA|NA
CSARGGPNEKLFF
TGCAGTGCTAGAGGGGGACCAAATGAAAAACTGTTTTTT
>TRBV3-1|TRBJ2-3|NA|TRBD2
CASSSSGGSTDTQYF
TGTGCCAGCAGCTCTTCGGGGGGGAGCACAGATACGCAGTATTTT
>TRBV15|TRBJ1-5|NA|NA
CATSRDTTAPFNQPQHF
TGTGCCACCAGCAGAGACACGACAGCCCCATTCAATCAGCCCCAGCATTTT
>TRBV5-1|TRBJ2-7|NA|NA
CASSIAGSYEQYF
TGCGCCAGCAGCATTGCAGGCTCCTACGAGCAGTACTTC
>TRBV6-9|TRBJ1-1|NA|NA
CASSLDLDGQPNTEAFF
TGTGCCAGCAGTTTGGACCTCGACGGACAGCCGAACACTGAAGCTTTCTTT
>TRBV10-3|TRBJ2-1|NA|NA
CAISESQPNEQFF
TGTGCCATCAGTGAGTCGCAACCCAATGAGCAGTTCTTC
>TRBV29-1|TRBJ1-1|NA|NA
CSVESLGGIEAFF
TGCAGCGTTGAAAGTCTCGGGGGTATCGAAGCTTTCTTT
>TRBV5-1|TRBJ2-7|NA|NA
CASSESTYYEQYF
TGCGCCAGCAGTGAGTCTACCTACTACGAGCAGTACTTC
>TRBV18|TRBJ2-2|few|TRBD2
CASSRTSGGANTGELFF
TGTGCCAGCTCACGGACTAGCGGGGGAGCGAACACCGGGGAGCTGTTTTTT
>TRBV27|TRBJ2-1|few|TRBD1
CASGTGFGRNEQFF
TGTGCCAGCGGGACAGGGTTTGGGAGGAATGAGCAGTTCTTC
>TRBV10-1|TRBJ2-3|NA|NA
CASSDTVHHKSTDTQYF
TGCGCCAGCAGTGATACGGTCCACCATAAATCCACAGATACGCAGTATTTT
>TRBV7-8|TRBJ1-5|few|NA
CASSLAHGPGNQPQHF
TGTGCCAGCAGCTTAGCGCATGGGCCTGGAAATCAGCCCCAGCATTTT
>TRBV5-4|TRBJ1-1|few|NA
CASRHDPMLDTEAFF
TGTGCCAGCAGACATGACCCCATGCTAGACACTGAAGCTTTCTTT
>TRBV12-3/TRBV12-4|TRBJ1-4|few|NA
CASSKKWANEKLFF
TGTGCCAGCAGCAAGAAGTGGGCGAACGAAAAACTGTTTTTT
>TRBV15|TRBJ2-3|NA|NA
CATSYATRGTDTQYF
TGTGCCACCAGCTACGCGACTCGGGGCACAGATACGCAGTATTTT
>TRBV7-2|TRBJ2-7|NA|NA
CASSLEIGYEQYF
TGTGCCAGCAGCCTCGAGATCGGGTACGAGCAGTACTTC
>TRBV11-3|TRBJ2-3|NA|NA
CASSPTQPPSTQYF
TGTGCCAGCAGCCCAACCCAGCCCCCCAGTACGCAGTATTTT
>TRBV5-5|TRBJ1-2|NA|TRBD1
CASSLAGTGGYGYTF
TGTGCCAGCAGCTTAGCCGGGACAGGGGGCTATGGCTACACCTTC
>TRBV20-1|TRBJ1-2|many|NA
CSANGGDGYTF
TGCAGTGCCAATGGGGGGGATGGCTACACCTTC
>TRBV7-9|TRBJ2-1|NA|TRBD1
CASSPPRDRPYNEQFF
TGTGCCAGCAGCCCCCCCAGGGACAGACCTTACAATGAGCAGTTCTTC
>TRBV4-3|TRBJ2-2|few|TRBD2
CASSQTSGRGVWELFF
TGCGCCAGCAGCCAGACTAGCGGGAGAGGGGTGTGGGAGCTGTTTTTT
>TRBV6-2/TRBV6-3|TRBJ2-7|NA|TRBD1
CASSLQGIGTYEQYF
TGTGCCAGCAGTTTACAGGGGATCGGAACCTACGAGCAGTACTTC
>TRBV4-3|TRBJ2-1|few|NA
CASSRVSYNEQFF
TGCGCCAGCAGCAGGGTGTCCTACAATGAGCAGTTCTTC
>TRBV28|TRBJ2-6|NA|TRBD1
CATTPGQGTGANVLTF
TGTGCCACCACACCGGGACAGGGAACTGGGGCCAACGTCCTGACTTTC
>TRBV28|TRBJ2-7|NA|TRBD1
CASTTPGTGFYEQYF
TGTGCCAGCACTACACCCGGGACAGGGTTCTACGAGCAGTACTTC
>TRBV30|TRBJ2-7|NA|NA
CAWRSRGGNEQYF
TGTGCCTGGAGGAGCAGGGGTGGCAACGAGCAGTACTTC
>TRBV10-3|TRBJ2-5|few|TRBD2
CAISESGLVSPETQYF
TGTGCCATCAGTGAGTCGGGACTAGTTTCCCCAGAGACCCAGTACTTC
>TRBV6-5|TRBJ2-3|few|NA
CASTSTSSTDTQYF
TGTGCCAGCACCTCCACGAGTAGCACAGATACGCAGTATTTT
>TRBV5-1|TRBJ2-3|many|TRBD2
CASSLPSGSEDTQYF
TGCGCCAGCAGCTTGCCTAGCGGGAGTGAAGATACGCAGTATTTT
>TRBV28|TRBJ2-7|few|TRBD1
CASSPRDSLFYEQYF
TGTGCCAGCAGTCCCCGGGACAGCCTTTTCTACGAGCAGTACTTC
>TRBV6-8|TRBJ1-1|many|NA
CASSQQGYTEAFF
TGTGCCAGCAGTCAGCAGGGTTACACTGAAGCTTTCTTT
>TRBV12-3/TRBV12-4|TRBJ2-2|few|NA
CASSLARQGVGTGELFF
TGTGCCAGCAGTTTAGCACGGCAGGGAGTTGGCACCGGGGAGCTGTTTTTT
>TRBV12-3/TRBV12-4|TRBJ2-6|NA|TRBD1
CASSFFDWGTGSAGANVLTF
TGTGCCAGCAGTTTCTTTGATTGGGGGACAGGGTCTGCTGGGGCCAACGTCCTGACTTTC
>TRBV4-2|TRBJ1-1|NA|NA
CASSLLLAGAFF
TGTGCCAGCAGCCTCCTCCTTGCCGGGGCTTTCTTT
>TRBV12-3/TRBV12-4|TRBJ2-5|NA|TRBD2
CASSHDSGRASHGTQYF
TGTGCCAGCAGTCATGATAGCGGGAGGGCCTCGCACGGGACCCAGTACTTC
>TRBV6-5|TRBJ1-5|many|TRBD1
CASSTRDRGDQPQHF
TGTGCCAGCAGTACCCGGGACAGGGGAGATCAGCCCCAGCATTTT
>TRBV28|TRBJ1-1|NA|NA
CASRGPNTEAFF
TGTGCCAGCAGAGGCCCGAACACTGAAGCTTTCTTT
>TRBV12-3/TRBV12-4|TRBJ2-7|NA|NA
CASSPRGGLLYF
TGTGCCAGCAGCCCTAGAGGGGGATTGTTGTACTTC
>TRBV11-2|TRBJ2-7|NA|NA
CASTTASYEQYF
TGTGCCAGCACCACGGCCTCCTACGAGCAGTACTTC
>TRBV20-1|TRBJ2-5|NA|TRBD1
CSAGPTGGETQYF
TGCAGTGCTGGGCCGACAGGGGGAGAGACCCAGTACTTC
>TRBV4-1|TRBJ1-1|NA|TRBD1
CASSQGQGAIAFF
TGCGCCAGCAGCCAAGGACAGGGGGCAATAGCTTTCTTT
>TRBV18|TRBJ2-7|once|NA
CAISWQEDSYEQYF
TGTGCCATCTCATGGCAGGAGGATTCCTACGAGCAGTACTTC
>TRBV12-3/TRBV12-4|TRBJ1-1|NA|NA
CASRSRGEGDTEAFF
TGTGCCAGCAGATCGAGGGGCGAGGGAGACACTGAAGCTTTCTTT
>TRBV3-1|TRBJ1-1|few|NA
CASSLQPWDTEAFF
TGTGCCAGCAGCTTACAGCCTTGGGACACTGAAGCTTTCTTT
>TRBV4-3|TRBJ2-5|once|NA
CASSQEGLIGETQYF
TGCGCCAGCAGCCAAGAGGGTCTAATCGGGGAGACCCAGTACTTC
>TRBV10-3|TRBJ2-2|NA|NA
CAISENTGELFF
TGTGCCATCAGTGAGAACACCGGGGAGCTGTTTTTT
>TRBV25-1|TRBJ2-5|NA|NA
CASRAADTQETQYF
TGTGCCAGCAGGGCGGCGGACACCCAAGAGACCCAGTACTTC
>TRBV7-9|TRBJ2-3|few|TRBD1
CASSLRVGQGGTDTQYF
TGTGCCAGCAGCTTAAGGGTCGGACAGGGGGGCACAGATACGCAGTATTTT
>TRBV10-3|TRBJ2-7|NA|TRBD1
CAGSTGGYEQYF
TGTGCCGGAAGCACAGGGGGGTACGAGCAGTACTTC
>TRBV3-1|TRBJ2-5|few|NA
CASSQGPYQETQYF
TGTGCCAGCAGCCAAGGGCCGTACCAAGAGACCCAGTACTTC
>TRBV12-3/TRBV12-4|TRBJ1-1|NA|NA
CASSLRGRANTEAFF
TGTGCCAGCAGCCTCCGGGGCAGGGCGAACACTGAAGCTTTCTTT